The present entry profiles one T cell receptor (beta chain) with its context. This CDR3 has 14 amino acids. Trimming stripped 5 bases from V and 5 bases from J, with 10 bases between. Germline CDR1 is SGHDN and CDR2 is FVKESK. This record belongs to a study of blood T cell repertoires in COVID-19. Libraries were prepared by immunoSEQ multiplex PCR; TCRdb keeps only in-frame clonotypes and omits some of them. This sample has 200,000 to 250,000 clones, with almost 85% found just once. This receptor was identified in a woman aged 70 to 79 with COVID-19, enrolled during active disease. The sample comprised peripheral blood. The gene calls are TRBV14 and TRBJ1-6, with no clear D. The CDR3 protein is CASSTRHNNSPLHF. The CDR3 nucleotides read TGTGCCAGCAGCACCAGACATAATAATTCACCCCTCCACTTT.